The rows below give T cell receptor beta chains drawn from one sample of a study of T cell changes during pregnancy in multiple sclerosis. Using immunoSEQ multiplex PCR, the repertoire was profiled, and TCRdb retains in-frame clones only, with some absent. The table has some 40,000 clones, roughly nine tenths seen once. This specimen was CD4+ T cells from peripheral blood mononuclear cells, taken in the first trimester of pregnancy. These receptors were obtained from a female donor with multiple sclerosis, enrolled in a pregnancy study. Both conserved end residues are part of each CDR3. A D gene is named only where the DNA matches it firmly. Only some rows state a clone size, as once, few, many or a class for expanded clones.

clone_size: NA
d_call: NA
v_call: TRBV7-2
j_call: TRBJ1-1
cdr3_aa: CASSLGQRDTEAFF
cdr3_nt: TGTGCCAGCAGCTTAGGACAGCGGGACACTGAAGCTTTCTTT

clone_size: NA
d_call: NA
v_call: TRBV6-5
j_call: TRBJ1-2
cdr3_aa: CASCERGHGYTF
cdr3_nt: TGTGCCTCATGTGAAAGGGGCCATGGCTACACCTTC

clone_size: NA
d_call: NA
v_call: TRBV12-5
j_call: TRBJ2-3
cdr3_aa: CASGRTGADTQYF
cdr3_nt: TGTGCTAGTGGCAGGACTGGCGCGGATACGCAGTATTTT

clone_size: once
d_call: NA
v_call: TRBV6-1
j_call: TRBJ1-1
cdr3_aa: CASIPRRYTEAFF
cdr3_nt: TGTGCCAGCATACCAAGGAGGTACACTGAAGCTTTCTTT

clone_size: NA
d_call: NA
v_call: TRBV6-6
j_call: TRBJ1-2
cdr3_aa: CASSSRRGGYTF
cdr3_nt: TGTGCCAGCAGTTCTCGTAGGGGTGGCTACACCTTC

clone_size: NA
d_call: NA
v_call: TRBV19
j_call: TRBJ2-5
cdr3_aa: CASSTRPEGTQYF
cdr3_nt: TGTGCCAGTAGTACGAGACCTGAGGGGACCCAGTACTTC

clone_size: NA
d_call: NA
v_call: TRBV12-5
j_call: TRBJ2-2
cdr3_aa: CASRQTTGELFF
cdr3_nt: TGTGCTAGTCGACAGACCACCGGGGAGCTGTTTTTT

clone_size: NA
d_call: NA
v_call: TRBV6-5
j_call: TRBJ1-2
cdr3_aa: CASSLDGFPYGYTF
cdr3_nt: TGTGCCAGCAGTTTAGACGGGTTCCCCTATGGCTACACCTTC

clone_size: NA
d_call: TRBD2
v_call: TRBV28
j_call: TRBJ2-2
cdr3_aa: CASSGTISTGELFF
cdr3_nt: TGTGCCAGCTCCGGGACTATAAGTACCGGGGAGCTGTTTTTT

clone_size: NA
d_call: NA
v_call: TRBV5-1
j_call: TRBJ2-3
cdr3_aa: CASSFATGPTDTQYF
cdr3_nt: TGCGCCAGCAGCTTTGCAACAGGGCCCACAGATACGCAGTATTTT

clone_size: NA
d_call: TRBD1
v_call: TRBV29-1
j_call: TRBJ2-5
cdr3_aa: CSYRQGETQYF
cdr3_nt: TGCAGCTACAGACAGGGCGAGACCCAGTACTTC

clone_size: once
d_call: TRBD2
v_call: TRBV10-1
j_call: TRBJ2-7
cdr3_aa: CASSSGRAVNYEQYF
cdr3_nt: TGCGCCAGCAGTAGCGGGAGGGCCGTTAACTACGAGCAGTACTTC

clone_size: NA
d_call: NA
v_call: TRBV5-8
j_call: TRBJ2-7
cdr3_aa: CASSFHQGTEQYF
cdr3_nt: TGTGCCAGCAGCTTCCACCAGGGGACCGAGCAGTACTTC

clone_size: NA
d_call: NA
v_call: TRBV5-4
j_call: TRBJ1-1
cdr3_aa: CASSLARQKPMNTEAFF
cdr3_nt: TGTGCCAGCAGCTTGGCCCGACAGAAGCCTATGAACACTGAAGCTTTCTTT

clone_size: NA
d_call: NA
v_call: TRBV11-3
j_call: TRBJ2-2
cdr3_aa: CASSPQGHPTGELFF
cdr3_nt: TGTGCCAGCAGCCCGCAGGGACACCCCACCGGGGAGCTGTTTTTT

clone_size: NA
d_call: TRBD1
v_call: TRBV2
j_call: TRBJ2-7
cdr3_aa: CASSQGASYEQYF
cdr3_nt: TGTGCCAGCAGCCAGGGGGCAAGCTACGAGCAGTACTTC

clone_size: NA
d_call: NA
v_call: TRBV30
j_call: TRBJ1-5
cdr3_aa: CAWGLGTRNQPQHF
cdr3_nt: TGTGCCTGGGGGCTAGGGACAAGGAATCAGCCCCAGCATTTT

clone_size: NA
d_call: TRBD1
v_call: TRBV7-2
j_call: TRBJ1-5
cdr3_aa: CASSPDRAQPQHF
cdr3_nt: TGTGCCAGCAGCCCGGACAGGGCCCAGCCCCAGCATTTT

clone_size: NA
d_call: TRBD2
v_call: TRBV11-2
j_call: TRBJ2-7
cdr3_aa: CASSSGRRNDEQYF
cdr3_nt: TGTGCCAGCAGCTCCGGGAGGAGGAACGACGAGCAGTACTTC

clone_size: NA
d_call: TRBD1
v_call: TRBV25-1
j_call: TRBJ1-3
cdr3_aa: CASSEAGGFGNTIYF
cdr3_nt: TGTGCCAGCAGTGAGGCAGGGGGCTTTGGAAACACCATATATTTT

clone_size: NA
d_call: NA
v_call: TRBV9
j_call: TRBJ2-7
cdr3_aa: CASSVDTNRYEQYF
cdr3_nt: TGTGCCAGCAGCGTAGATACCAACCGGTACGAGCAGTACTTC

clone_size: NA
d_call: TRBD2
v_call: TRBV7-2
j_call: TRBJ2-7
cdr3_aa: CASSTDGTSGFYEQYF
cdr3_nt: TGTGCCAGCAGCACAGACGGGACTAGCGGATTCTACGAGCAGTACTTC

clone_size: NA
d_call: TRBD2
v_call: TRBV9
j_call: TRBJ2-7
cdr3_aa: CASSVQPGTSDSYEQYF
cdr3_nt: TGTGCCAGCAGCGTCCAACCCGGGACTAGTGACTCCTACGAGCAGTACTTC

clone_size: NA
d_call: TRBD1
v_call: TRBV6-5
j_call: TRBJ1-1
cdr3_aa: CASSYSQGALNTEAFF
cdr3_nt: TGTGCCAGCAGTTACTCACAGGGGGCCCTGAACACTGAAGCTTTCTTT

clone_size: NA
d_call: NA
v_call: TRBV5-5
j_call: TRBJ1-1
cdr3_aa: CASSPKPRNTEAFF
cdr3_nt: TGTGCCAGCAGCCCGAAACCGAGGAACACTGAAGCTTTCTTT

clone_size: NA
d_call: TRBD1
v_call: TRBV4-3
j_call: TRBJ1-2
cdr3_aa: CASSRQGAQGYGYTF
cdr3_nt: TGCGCCAGCAGTCGACAGGGGGCGCAGGGCTATGGCTACACCTTC

clone_size: NA
d_call: NA
v_call: TRBV6-5
j_call: TRBJ2-3
cdr3_aa: CASKSVLGTDTQYF
cdr3_nt: TGTGCCAGCAAAAGCGTACTTGGCACAGATACGCAGTATTTT

clone_size: NA
d_call: NA
v_call: TRBV30
j_call: TRBJ1-2
cdr3_aa: CAWSRQGFYGYTF
cdr3_nt: TGTGCCTGGAGTCGGCAGGGCTTCTATGGCTACACCTTC

clone_size: NA
d_call: NA
v_call: TRBV7-6
j_call: TRBJ1-3
cdr3_aa: CASSLDYNNGNTIYF
cdr3_nt: TGTGCCAGCAGCTTAGACTATAACAACGGAAACACCATATATTTT

clone_size: NA
d_call: TRBD2
v_call: TRBV7-3
j_call: TRBJ2-3
cdr3_aa: CASSLTAGLAGTDTQYF
cdr3_nt: TGTGCCAGCAGCTTAACTGCGGGACTAGCTGGCACAGATACGCAGTATTTT

clone_size: NA
d_call: TRBD2
v_call: TRBV18
j_call: TRBJ2-1
cdr3_aa: CASSPELAGDNEQFF
cdr3_nt: TGTGCCAGCTCACCGGAGTTAGCGGGAGACAATGAGCAGTTCTTC

clone_size: once
d_call: NA
v_call: TRBV5-1
j_call: TRBJ2-7
cdr3_aa: CASSLSSYEQYF
cdr3_nt: TGCGCCAGCAGCCTATCCTCCTACGAGCAGTACTTC

clone_size: NA
d_call: TRBD2
v_call: TRBV19
j_call: TRBJ2-2
cdr3_aa: CASSMTSGGFTGELFF
cdr3_nt: TGTGCCAGTAGTATGACTAGCGGGGGTTTCACCGGGGAGCTGTTTTTT

clone_size: NA
d_call: TRBD1
v_call: TRBV11-2
j_call: TRBJ2-7
cdr3_aa: CASSRLTGKNNEQYF
cdr3_nt: TGTGCCAGCAGCCGACTGACAGGGAAGAATAACGAGCAGTACTTC

clone_size: NA
d_call: NA
v_call: TRBV5-1
j_call: TRBJ2-1
cdr3_aa: CASSLGGEYNEQFF
cdr3_nt: TGCGCCAGCAGCTTGGGGGGGGAATACAATGAGCAGTTCTTC

clone_size: NA
d_call: TRBD2
v_call: TRBV9
j_call: TRBJ2-3
cdr3_aa: CASSVSTGRATDTQYF
cdr3_nt: TGTGCCAGCAGCGTAAGCACCGGGAGGGCCACAGATACGCAGTATTTT

clone_size: NA
d_call: NA
v_call: TRBV29-1
j_call: TRBJ1-2
cdr3_aa: CSVEDRAGALYGYTF
cdr3_nt: TGCAGCGTTGAAGATCGAGCAGGGGCTCTCTATGGCTACACCTTC

clone_size: once
d_call: TRBD1
v_call: TRBV7-9
j_call: TRBJ1-1
cdr3_aa: CASSIDRGLRTEAFF
cdr3_nt: TGTGCCAGCAGCATCGACAGGGGGCTTCGTACTGAAGCTTTCTTT

clone_size: NA
d_call: NA
v_call: TRBV16
j_call: TRBJ1-4
cdr3_aa: CASSQWAFIHEKLFF
cdr3_nt: TGTGCCAGCAGCCAATGGGCGTTTATACATGAAAAACTGTTTTTT

clone_size: NA
d_call: NA
v_call: TRBV12-2
j_call: TRBJ2-7
cdr3_aa: CASRSAAGGHF
cdr3_nt: TGTGCAAGTCGCTCGGCGGCGGGGGGACACTTC

clone_size: NA
d_call: TRBD1
v_call: TRBV5-4
j_call: TRBJ1-2
cdr3_aa: CASSPDRDYGYTF
cdr3_nt: TGTGCCAGCAGCCCGGACAGGGACTATGGCTACACCTTC

clone_size: once
d_call: NA
v_call: TRBV5-1
j_call: TRBJ1-4
cdr3_aa: CASSLGGGEKLFF
cdr3_nt: TGCGCCAGCAGCTTGGGCGGGGGGGAAAAACTGTTTTTT

clone_size: NA
d_call: NA
v_call: TRBV29-1
j_call: TRBJ1-5
cdr3_aa: CSVAGGFNQPQHF
cdr3_nt: TGCAGCGTTGCCGGGGGGTTCAATCAGCCCCAGCATTTT

clone_size: NA
d_call: NA
v_call: TRBV7-2
j_call: TRBJ2-7
cdr3_aa: CASSPPERMYEQYF
cdr3_nt: TGTGCCAGCAGCCCCCCTGAGCGGATGTACGAGCAGTACTTC

clone_size: NA
d_call: TRBD2
v_call: TRBV7-9
j_call: TRBJ2-1
cdr3_aa: CASSPSIGTSGSSYNEQFF
cdr3_nt: TGTGCCAGCAGCCCGAGTATTGGGACTAGCGGGAGCTCCTACAATGAGCAGTTCTTC

clone_size: NA
d_call: TRBD1
v_call: TRBV11-3
j_call: TRBJ1-1
cdr3_aa: CASSPGQGVTEAFF
cdr3_nt: TGTGCCAGCAGCCCCGGACAGGGGGTCACTGAAGCTTTCTTT

clone_size: NA
d_call: NA
v_call: TRBV19
j_call: TRBJ2-5
cdr3_aa: CASSGISQETQYF
cdr3_nt: TGTGCCAGTAGCGGGATCTCCCAAGAGACCCAGTACTTC

clone_size: NA
d_call: NA
v_call: TRBV7-9
j_call: TRBJ1-2
cdr3_aa: CASSPPSRSYGYTF
cdr3_nt: TGTGCCAGCAGCCCGCCTTCGCGGAGCTATGGCTACACCTTC

clone_size: once
d_call: TRBD1
v_call: TRBV9
j_call: TRBJ2-7
cdr3_aa: CASSPGTGTYEQYF
cdr3_nt: TGTGCCAGCAGCCCAGGGACAGGTACCTACGAGCAGTACTTC

clone_size: once
d_call: NA
v_call: TRBV2
j_call: TRBJ2-7
cdr3_aa: CASTGLLDYEQYF
cdr3_nt: TGTGCCAGCACGGGGTTGTTGGACTACGAGCAGTACTTC

clone_size: once
d_call: TRBD1
v_call: TRBV18
j_call: TRBJ1-3
cdr3_aa: CASSPGQGGNTIYF
cdr3_nt: TGTGCCAGCTCACCAGGACAGGGGGGAAACACCATATATTTT